This paragraph covers one TCR beta chain sequence. Its specificity is unknown. The immunoSEQ assay was version 4, run in survey mode. Method: immunoSEQ multiplex PCR; TCRdb's copy keeps in-frame clones and lacks some. The sample lists 7,500 to 9,500 clones; approximately 82% were seen once. V dropped 5 bases and J dropped 1 base, with 14 bases sitting between them. Germline values: CDR1 SGHNT, CDR2 YENEEA. The CDR3 has 15 residues. Overlapping HIV-1 Gag 15-mer peptides at 0.95 to 1 ug per peptide per mL were used. Sorting selected CD4+ T cells upregulating both CD40 ligand and CD69. Donors had undetectable plasma HIV-1 RNA, under 50 copies/mL, for 4+ years. Anti-CD28/CD49d costimulation, CD40-blocking antibody and enfuvirtide were given to CD8-depleted PBMCs for roughly 20 hours. The data originate from a study of persistence of HIV-infected CD4 T cells. Study-wide points: Compared with CD3/CD28-stimulated cells, CMV- and Gag-responding cells showed lower TCRbeta richness.

The source was CD4+ T cells sorted from PBMCs after roughly 18-hour stimulation, collected from a patient who received antiretroviral therapy. The chain joins TRBV11-3 to TRBJ1-1; D is unresolved. The sequence derives from an adult woman with HIV who was CMV-seropositive. CDR3 in DNA: TGTGCCAGCAGCCCCCTCCCTTTAACGAACACTGAAGCTTTCTTT. Protein sequence: CASSPLPLTNTEAFF. The whole variable domain, remainder taken from reference TRBV11-3 and TRBJ1-1, is EAGVVQSPRYKIIEKKQPVAFWCNPISGHNTLYWYLQNLGQGPELLIRYENEEAVDDSQLPKDRFSAERLKGVDSTLKIQPAELGDSAVYLCASSPLPLTNTEAFFGQGTRLTVV.